The clone carrying this TCR beta chain has ten or more counts. The data are from a study of Graves' ophthalmopathy and Graves' hyperthyroidism. The CDR3 is made up of 14 amino acids. With 6 bases removed from V and 7 bases from J, the gap between germline ends came to 18 bases. RNA transcripts were the template, and TCR beta CDR3 regions were amplified from them. An initial RT-PCR round employing HTBI primers preceded a second-round multiplex PCR. TCRdb ran MiXCR on the multiplex PCR reads and lists one entry per CDR3 protein. The data hold roughly 160,000 distinct CDR3 sequences, with approximately 40% observed a single time. Each donor who had ophthalmopathy showed moderate-to-severe activity, a CAS of ≥3, a NOSPECS of ≥4, and a duration under 3 months. Patients were excluded if they had other autoimmune diseases or uncontrolled infections, and likewise if pregnancy or lactation applied.

This chain connects TRBV12-3 or TRBV12-4 to TRBJ1-1, with a tentative D call TRBD1 (5 bases). This clonotype was obtained from a man aged 30-40 years with Graves' ophthalmopathy. What was sequenced was peripheral blood. CDR3 coding DNA: TGTGCCAGCAGCCCTAGGGGACTGAAAATTGAAGCTTTCTTT. This encodes CASSPRGLKIEAFF.